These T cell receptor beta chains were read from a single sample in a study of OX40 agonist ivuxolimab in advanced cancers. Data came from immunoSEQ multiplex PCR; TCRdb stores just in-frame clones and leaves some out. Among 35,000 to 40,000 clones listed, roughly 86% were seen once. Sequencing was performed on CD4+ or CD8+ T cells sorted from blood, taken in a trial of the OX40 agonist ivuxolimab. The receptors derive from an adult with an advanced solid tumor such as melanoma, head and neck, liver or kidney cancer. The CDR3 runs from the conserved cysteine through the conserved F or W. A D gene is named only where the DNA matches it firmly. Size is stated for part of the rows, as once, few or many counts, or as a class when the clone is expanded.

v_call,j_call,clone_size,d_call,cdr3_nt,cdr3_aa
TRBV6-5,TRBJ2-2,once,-,TGTGCCAGCCGTGGACCAGCAATCACCGGGGAGCTGTTTTTT,CASRGPAITGELFF
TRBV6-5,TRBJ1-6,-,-,TGTGCCAGCAGTTACGGGCCTCTTCCGCCCCTCCACTTT,CASSYGPLPPLHF
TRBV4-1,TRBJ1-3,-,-,TGCGCCAGCAGCCAAGAGGGCGGCAGTAGGTCTGGAAACACCATATATTTT,CASSQEGGSRSGNTIYF
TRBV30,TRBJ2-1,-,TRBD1,TGTGCCTGGAGTGGGACAGGGCTTAAAGGGCAGTTCTTC,CAWSGTGLKGQFF
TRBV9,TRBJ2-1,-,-,TGTGCCAGCAGCGTAGCTCCATACAATGAGCAGTTCTTC,CASSVAPYNEQFF
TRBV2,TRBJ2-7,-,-,TGTGCCAGCAGTGAAGTTGGACAGAGCTCCTACGAGCAGTACTTC,CASSEVGQSSYEQYF
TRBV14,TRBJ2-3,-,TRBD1,TGTGCCAGCAGCCATCGGACAGGGCCCAAGGGGAGTACGCAGTATTTT,CASSHRTGPKGSTQYF
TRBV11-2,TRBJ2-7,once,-,TGTGCCAGCAGCTTAGAGGGTTGGGGTCCCTACGAGCAGTACTTC,CASSLEGWGPYEQYF
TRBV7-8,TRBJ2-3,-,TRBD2,TGTGCCAGCAGCTTGAGAACTAGCGTCAGCACAGATACGCAGTATTTT,CASSLRTSVSTDTQYF
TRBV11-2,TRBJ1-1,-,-,TGTGCCAGCAGCTTAGATCCGGGACCTTACACTGAAGCTTTCTTT,CASSLDPGPYTEAFF
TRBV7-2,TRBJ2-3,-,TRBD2,TGTGCCAGCAGCCAAAGACTAGCGGGCACAGATACGCAGTATTTT,CASSQRLAGTDTQYF
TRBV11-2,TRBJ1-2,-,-,TGTGCCAGCAGCTCCAACCGGGGGAGACCCGGCCGGGGCTACACCTTC,CASSSNRGRPGRGYTF
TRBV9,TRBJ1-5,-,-,TGTGCCAGCAGCGTAGACAGGGAGGGTCAGCCCCAGCATTTT,CASSVDREGQPQHF
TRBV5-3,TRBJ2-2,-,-,TGTGCCAGAAGCTTACCAGGGGAAAGGAGCGGGGAGCTGTTTTTT,CARSLPGERSGELFF
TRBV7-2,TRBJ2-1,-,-,TGTGCCAGCAGCTCTTTTTTGAGCTCCTACAATGAGCAGTTCTTC,CASSSFLSSYNEQFF
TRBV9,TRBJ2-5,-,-,TGTGCCAGCAGCGTGGCGTGGGCACCCCACGAGACCCAGTACTTC,CASSVAWAPHETQYF
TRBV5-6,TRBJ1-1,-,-,TGTGCCAGCAGCTCGGACAGCCGCACTGAAGCTTTCTTT,CASSSDSRTEAFF
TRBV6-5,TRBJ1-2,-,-,TGTGCCAGCAGTTACGGAGGCGGACCGCACTATGGCTACACCTTC,CASSYGGGPHYGYTF
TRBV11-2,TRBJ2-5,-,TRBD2,TGTGCCAGCAGCTTACTGGGCGGGAGGGAGGAGACCCAGTACTTC,CASSLLGGREETQYF
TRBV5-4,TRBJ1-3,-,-,TGTGCCAGCAGCACCTACTCTGGAAACACCATATATTTT,CASSTYSGNTIYF
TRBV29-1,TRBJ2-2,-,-,TGCAGCGCAAATTCGGGGTCGGACACCGGGGAGCTGTTTTTT,CSANSGSDTGELFF
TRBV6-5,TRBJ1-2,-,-,TGTGCCAGCAGCCAGACAAGTTTTTGGGGGGGCTACACCTTC,CASSQTSFWGGYTF
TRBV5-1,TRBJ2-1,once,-,TGCGCCAGCAGCCCGCTCAGGAGGGATGAGGGGCAGTTCTTC,CASSPLRRDEGQFF
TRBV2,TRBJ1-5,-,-,TGTGCCAGCAGTGAAAGGGGGGGCAATCAGCCCCAGCATTTT,CASSERGGNQPQHF
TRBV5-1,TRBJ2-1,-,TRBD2,TGCGCCAGCAGCTTGGGCGGGGCTAGCGGCTCCGGAGGCGAGCAGTTCTTC,CASSLGGASGSGGEQFF
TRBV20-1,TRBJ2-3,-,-,TGCAGTGCTAGATGGCTAGATACGCAGTATTTT,CSARWLDTQYF
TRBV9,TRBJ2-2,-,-,TGTGCCAGCAGCCACCGGGGGCGCGGGGAGCTGTTTTTT,CASSHRGRGELFF
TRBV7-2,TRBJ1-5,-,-,TGTGCCAGCAGCTTGACAGTCCAAGGGGGTCAGCCCCAGCATTTT,CASSLTVQGGQPQHF
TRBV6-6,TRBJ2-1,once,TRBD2,TGTGCCAGCAGTCTGCGCCCAAGCGGGGGGGCCAATGAGCAGTTCTTC,CASSLRPSGGANEQFF
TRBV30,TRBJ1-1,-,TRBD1,TGTGCCTGCCCCGGGACAGCCAAAACTGAAGCTTTCTTT,CACPGTAKTEAFF
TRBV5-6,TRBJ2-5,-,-,TGTGCCAGCAGCGTCTCAGAGACCCAGTACTTC,CASSVSETQYF
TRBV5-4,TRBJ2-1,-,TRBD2,TGTGCCAGCAGCTTAGGACTAGCGAGCTACAATGAGCAGTTCTTC,CASSLGLASYNEQFF
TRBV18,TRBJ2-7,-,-,TGTGCCAGCCTACCTTCCGGGTCTCACTACGAGCAGTACTTC,CASLPSGSHYEQYF
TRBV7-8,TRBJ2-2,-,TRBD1,TGTGCCAGCAGCTCTGACAGGGTTGCCGGGGAGCTGTTTTTT,CASSSDRVAGELFF
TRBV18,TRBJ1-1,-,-,TGTGCCAGCTCCCCGGGGAGCGGAAACACTGAAGCTTTCTTT,CASSPGSGNTEAFF
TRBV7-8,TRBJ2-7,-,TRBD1,TGTGCCAGCAGCTTGGGACAGATCTACGAGCAGTACTTC,CASSLGQIYEQYF
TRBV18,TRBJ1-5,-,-,TGTGCCAGCTCACCAGAGGGCGGAAATCAGCCCCAGCATTTT,CASSPEGGNQPQHF
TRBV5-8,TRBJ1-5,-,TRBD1,TGTGCCAGCAGCTTGGGACAGGGGCCTAGCAATCAGCCCCAGCATTTT,CASSLGQGPSNQPQHF
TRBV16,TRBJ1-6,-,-,TGTGCCAGCAGCCAATGGATCGAGTGGGAGGGCTCCTATAATTCACCCCTCCACTTT,CASSQWIEWEGSYNSPLHF
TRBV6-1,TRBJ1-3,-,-,TGTGCCAGCAGGGGAACTTTCTCTGGAAACACCATATATTTT,CASRGTFSGNTIYF
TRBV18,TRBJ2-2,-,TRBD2,TGTGCCAGCTCACTCAATGGCGGGAGTAGTGCCGGGGAGCTGTTTTTT,CASSLNGGSSAGELFF
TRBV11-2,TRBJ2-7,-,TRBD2,TGTGCCAGCAGTCCTGCTAACGGGGGGGCGGTCGAGCAGTACTTC,CASSPANGGAVEQYF
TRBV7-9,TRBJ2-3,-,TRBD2,TGTGCCAGCAGAGGAGCGGGGGATACGCAGTATTTT,CASRGAGDTQYF
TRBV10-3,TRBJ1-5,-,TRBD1,TGTGCCATCAGCCGACAGGGAGGGCAGCCCCAGCATTTT,CAISRQGGQPQHF
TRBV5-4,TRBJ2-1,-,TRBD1,TGTGCCAGCAGATCTTCTTTGGGACAGGGGGCGTTTGAGCAGTTCTTC,CASRSSLGQGAFEQFF
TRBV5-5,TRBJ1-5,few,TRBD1,TGTGCCAGCAGCCTGACAGGGGTGGAACAGCCCCAGCATTTT,CASSLTGVEQPQHF
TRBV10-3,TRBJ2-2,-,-,TGTGCCATCAGAAGTAACACCGGGGAGCTGTTTTTT,CAIRSNTGELFF
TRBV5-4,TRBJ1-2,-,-,TGTGCCAGCAGCTTCGAGATTAACTATGGCTACACCTTC,CASSFEINYGYTF
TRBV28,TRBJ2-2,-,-,TGTGCCAGCGGGCCCGTTAAACCGGGTCGCAAAACCGGGGAGCTGTTTTTT,CASGPVKPGRKTGELFF
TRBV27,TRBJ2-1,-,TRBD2,TGTGCCAGCAGTTTAAGCGGGGGGGTTTTTGAGCAGTTCTTC,CASSLSGGVFEQFF
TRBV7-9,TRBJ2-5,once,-,TGTGCCAGCAGCTTACCCTCCCTACTAGGTAGGGGCCAAGAGACCCAGTACTTC,CASSLPSLLGRGQETQYF
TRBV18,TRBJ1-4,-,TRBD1,TGTGCCAGCTCACCATCCAGGGGGCTCGAAAAACTGTTTTTT,CASSPSRGLEKLFF
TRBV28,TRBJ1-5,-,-,TGTGCCAGCAGTTTTAGGGGGGCCCGTTCCCCCCAGCCCCAGCATTTT,CASSFRGARSPQPQHF
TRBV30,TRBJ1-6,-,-,TGTGCCTGGAGACTCGGGGGTAATTCACCCCTCCACTTT,CAWRLGGNSPLHF